A single sample gave rise to the 10 T cell receptor beta chains below, sequenced in a study of T-cell memory formation after mild COVID-19. MiXCR, applied by TCRdb to the 5' RACE reads, yields one record per CDR3 protein. Of fewer than 450,000 distinct CDR3 sequences listed, approximately 24% were seen once; the top ten hold 8.5% to 9%. The source material was PBMCs or a T cell subset sorted from them (not recorded which). These receptors were collected from an adult woman who had mild COVID-19 (a few samples of this study predate the infection). Cell type and time point are not known.

The CDR3 spells CSVIDSSTSGITDTQYF. The CDR3 bases are TGCAGTGTCATAGATAGCTCGACTAGCGGGATAACAGATACGCAGTATTTT. This chain links TRBV20-1 with TRBJ2-3; 11 positions match TRBD2. V lost 7 bases to trimming and J lost 3 bases; unmatched junction nucleotides: 15. The germline gives CDR1 DFQATT, CDR2 SNEGSKA (reference sequence). The CDR3 contains 17 residues.

This clonotype has a handful of counts. The chain joins TRBV7-2 to TRBJ2-6; weak D call: TRBD2 (6 bases). Germline V gene sequence: CDR1 SGHTA, CDR2 FQGNSA. V was cut by 4 bases and J by 3 bases, with 13 bases left in between. The CDR3 sequence is 16 residues long. CDR3 region: CASSSKRGGGANVLTF. CDR3 coding DNA: TGTGCCAGCAGCTCAAAACGGGGAGGTGGGGCCAACGTCCTGACTTTC.

Only a few counts were recorded for this clonotype. The V gene is TRBV5-4, the J gene TRBJ2-7; 7 nucleotides align to TRBD1. CDR1 and CDR2 from the germline V gene are SGHNT and YYREEE (reference sequence). J lost 4 bases, V lost 4 bases, and 5 bases had no gene match. This CDR3 is built from 13 residues. CDR3 DNA sequence: TGTGCCAGCAGCCCGGGACAGATATACGAGCAGTACTTC. Amino acids: CASSPGQIYEQYF.

J is TRBJ2-7 and V is TRBV29-1; D gene uncertain. Looked up from germline, CDR1 is SQVTM and CDR2 is ANQGSEA. The length of the CDR3 is 12 residues. Trimming shortened V by 6 bases and J by 5 bases, and 14 bases separated the two germline ends. For the CDR3, the DNA is TGCAGCGTCCGGCCTCCGGGCGACGAGCAGTACTTC. Its translation: CSVRPPGDEQYF.

This clonotype was seen more than once but under ten times. The chain joins TRBV12-5 to TRBJ1-2; D is ambiguous. The V end lost 1 base, the J end lost 2 bases, and 5 bases lay between the germline ends. The CDR3 loop spans 13 amino acids. Germline lookup yields CDR1 LGHNT and CDR2 FRNRAP. CDR3 DNA: TGTGCTAGTGGTTTGGCAGGCAACTATGGCTACACCTTC. It specifies CASGLAGNYGYTF.

The chain has TRBV24-1 and TRBJ2-2; D may be TRBD2 (5 bases). Trimming left V 9 bases short and J 7 bases short, with 11 bases between. CDR1 KGHDR and CDR2 SFDVKD come from the germline V gene. The CDR3 loop spans 12 amino acids. The DNA for the CDR3 is TGTGCCACCTCCCGGGAACTCGGGGAGCTGTTTTTT. It encodes CATSRELGELFF.

In its sample, this clonotype was seen many times. The chain recombines TRBV5-1 with TRBJ2-5; D is possibly TRBD2 (6 bases). V was clipped by 4 bases and J by 1 base, with 11 bases between them. The CDR3 contains 14 residues. CDR1 and CDR2 (germline): SGHRS, YFSETQ. The CDR3 DNA is TGCGCCAGCAGCCTCGGGGACTTCCAAGAGACCCAGTACTTC. Translating gives CASSLGDFQETQYF.

The chain links TRBV7-8 to TRBJ2-7, with TRBD1 as a possible D gene (6 bases). Germline V gene data show CDR1 as SGHVS and CDR2 as FQNEAQ. V lost 6 bases to trimming and J lost 0 bases, with 12 bases between them. The CDR3 loop spans 14 amino acids. Here the CDR3 reads CASSYRDISYEQYF. In DNA form, the CDR3 reads TGTGCCAGCAGTTACCGGGACATCTCCTACGAGCAGTACTTC.

This clonotype was seen a handful of times. The genes are TRBV3-1 and TRBJ2-1; TRBD2 matches 11 bases. The length of the CDR3 is 17 residues. Germline V gene sequence: CDR1 LGHDT, CDR2 YNNKEL (reference sequence). The ends lost 7 bases at V and 4 bases at J; junction bases unmatched: 12. CDR3 sequence (DNA): TGTGCCAGCACCCTGCATGGTACTAGCGGGAGATACAATGAGCAGTTCTTC. Protein: CASTLHGTSGRYNEQFF.

This chain joins TRBV5-1 and TRBJ2-1; D uncertain. The V end lost 0 bases, the J end lost 5 bases, and 9 bases lay between the germline ends. CDR1 and CDR2 (germline): SGHRS, YFSETQ. The CDR3 spans 14 residues. This chain's CDR3 is CASSLGSSHNEQFF. The CDR3 DNA sequence: TGCGCCAGCAGCTTGGGGTCTAGTCACAATGAGCAGTTCTTC.